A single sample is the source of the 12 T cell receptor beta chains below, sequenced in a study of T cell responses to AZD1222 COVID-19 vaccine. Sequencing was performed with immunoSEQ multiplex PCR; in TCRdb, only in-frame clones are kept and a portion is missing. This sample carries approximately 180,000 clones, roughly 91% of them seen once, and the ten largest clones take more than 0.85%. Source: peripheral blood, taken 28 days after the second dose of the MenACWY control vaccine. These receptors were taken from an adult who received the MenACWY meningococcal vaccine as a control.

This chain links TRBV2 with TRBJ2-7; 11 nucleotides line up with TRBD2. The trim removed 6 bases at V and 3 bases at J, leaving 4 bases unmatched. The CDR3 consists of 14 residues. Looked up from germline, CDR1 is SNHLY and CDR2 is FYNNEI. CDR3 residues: CASRMTSGVYEQYF. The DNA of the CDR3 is TGTGCCAGCAGGATGACTAGCGGGGTCTACGAGCAGTACTTC. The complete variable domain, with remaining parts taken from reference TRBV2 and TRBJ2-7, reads EPEVTQTPSHQVTQMGQEVILRCVPISNHLYFYWYRQILGQKVEFLVSFYNNEISEKSEIFDDQFSVERPDGSNFTLKIRSTKLEDSAMYFCASRMTSGVYEQYFGPGTRLTVT.

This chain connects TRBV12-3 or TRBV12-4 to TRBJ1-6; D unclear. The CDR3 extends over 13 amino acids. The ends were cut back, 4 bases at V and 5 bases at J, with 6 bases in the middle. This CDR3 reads CASSSGNNSPLHF. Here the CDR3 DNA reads TGTGCCAGCAGTTCCGGGAATAATTCACCCCTCCACTTT.

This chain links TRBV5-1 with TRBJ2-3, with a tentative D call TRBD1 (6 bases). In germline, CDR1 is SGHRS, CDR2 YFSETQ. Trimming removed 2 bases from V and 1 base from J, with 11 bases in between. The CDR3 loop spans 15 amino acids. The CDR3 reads CASSFGQRGTDTQYF. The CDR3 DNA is TGCGCCAGCAGCTTCGGACAGAGGGGCACAGATACGCAGTATTTT.

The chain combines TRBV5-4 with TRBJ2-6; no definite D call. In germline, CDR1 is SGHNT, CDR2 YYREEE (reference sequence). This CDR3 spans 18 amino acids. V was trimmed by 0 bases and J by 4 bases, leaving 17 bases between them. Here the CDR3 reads CASSLGGSAGVGANVLTF. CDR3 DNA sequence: TGTGCCAGCAGCTTGGGGGGATCTGCCGGCGTCGGGGCCAACGTCCTGACTTTC.

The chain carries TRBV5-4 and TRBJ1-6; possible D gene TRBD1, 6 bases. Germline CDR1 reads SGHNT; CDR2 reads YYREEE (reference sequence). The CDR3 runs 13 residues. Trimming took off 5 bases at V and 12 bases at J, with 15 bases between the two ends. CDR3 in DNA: TGTGCCAGCAGACCTACAGGGAACGAACCCCTCCACTTT. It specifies CASRPTGNEPLHF.

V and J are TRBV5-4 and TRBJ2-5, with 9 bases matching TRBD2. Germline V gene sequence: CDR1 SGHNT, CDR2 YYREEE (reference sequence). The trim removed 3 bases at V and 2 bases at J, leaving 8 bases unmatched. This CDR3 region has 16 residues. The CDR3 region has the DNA TGTGCCAGCAGCTGGGCGGCGGGGGGGCGTCAAGAGACCCAGTACTTC. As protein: CASSWAAGGRQETQYF.

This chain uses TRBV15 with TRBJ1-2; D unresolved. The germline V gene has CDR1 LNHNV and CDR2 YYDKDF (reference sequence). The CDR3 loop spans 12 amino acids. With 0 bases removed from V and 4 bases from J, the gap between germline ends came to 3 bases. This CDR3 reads CATSRDLYGYTF. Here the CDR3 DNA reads TGTGCCACCAGCAGAGACCTCTATGGCTACACCTTC.

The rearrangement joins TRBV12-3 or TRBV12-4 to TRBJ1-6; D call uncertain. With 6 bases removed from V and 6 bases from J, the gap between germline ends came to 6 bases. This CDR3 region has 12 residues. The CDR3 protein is CASSQFNSPLHF. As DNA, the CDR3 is TGTGCCAGCAGCCAATTTAATTCACCCCTCCACTTT.

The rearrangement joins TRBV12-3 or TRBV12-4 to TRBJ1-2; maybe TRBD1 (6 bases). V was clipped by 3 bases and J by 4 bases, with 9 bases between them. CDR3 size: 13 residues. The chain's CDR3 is CASSFRGRYGYTF. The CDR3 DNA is TGTGCCAGCAGTTTCAGGGGCCGCTATGGCTACACCTTC.

The CDR3 nucleotides read TGTGCCAGCAGCCAAGACGGAGGGGTCATCCGGAGCTCTGGAAACACCATATATTTT. Its protein product is CASSQDGGVIRSSGNTIYF. This chain connects TRBV3-1 (or the pseudogene TRBV3-2) to TRBJ1-3, with D maybe TRBD1 (5 bases). Looked up from germline, CDR1 is LGHDT and CDR2 is YNNKEL (reference sequence). The V gene lost 0 bases and the J gene lost 0 bases, with 18 bases spanning the gap. This CDR3 has 19 amino acids.

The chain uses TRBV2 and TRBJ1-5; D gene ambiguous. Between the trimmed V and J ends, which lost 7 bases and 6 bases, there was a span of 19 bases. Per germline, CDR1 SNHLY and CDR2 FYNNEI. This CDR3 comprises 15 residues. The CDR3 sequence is CASNSNGSPIQPQHF. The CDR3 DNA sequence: TGTGCCAGCAACAGCAACGGGAGCCCGATTCAGCCCCAGCATTTT.

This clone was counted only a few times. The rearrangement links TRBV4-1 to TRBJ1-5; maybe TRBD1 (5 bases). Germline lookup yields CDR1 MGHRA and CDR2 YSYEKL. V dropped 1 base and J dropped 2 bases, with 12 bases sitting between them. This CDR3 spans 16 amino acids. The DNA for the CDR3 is TGCGCCAGCAGCCAAGCGTGGGACGGTCGCAATCAGCCCCAGCATTTT. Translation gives CASSQAWDGRNQPQHF.